Below, 5 T cell receptor beta chains from the same sample are listed, as sequenced in a study of blood T cell repertoires in COVID-19. Sequencing was performed with immunoSEQ multiplex PCR; in TCRdb, only in-frame clones are kept and a portion is missing. The table lists roughly 100,000 clones, about 70% of them singletons. Sequenced: peripheral blood. These receptors all stem from a human donor with acute or convalescent COVID-19. The donor label of this sample is uncertain.

The chain has TRBV2 and TRBJ2-5; D ambiguous. Trimming removed 3 bases from V and 3 bases from J, with 11 bases in between. Germline CDR1 reads SNHLY; CDR2 reads FYNNEI. This CDR3 comprises 14 residues. The CDR3 protein is CASSELRLEETQYF. The CDR3 DNA follows: TGTGCCAGCAGTGAGCTGAGGCTGGAAGAGACCCAGTACTTC.

The rearrangement uses TRBV19 and TRBJ2-1, with a tentative D call TRBD1 (7 bases). Trimming took off 9 bases at V and 8 bases at J, with 17 bases between the two ends. The germline CDR1 and CDR2 sequences are LNHDA and SQIVND (reference sequence). The CDR3 runs 13 residues. CDR3 nucleotide sequence: TGTGCCAGGACCGGGAGACAGGGCTATGAGCAGTTCTTC. It specifies CARTGRQGYEQFF.

This chain joins TRBV10-1 and TRBJ2-2; D uncertain. Trimming removed 6 bases at V and 0 bases at J, with 8 bases between. Germline V gives CDR1 WNHNN, CDR2 SYGVQD (reference sequence). This CDR3 comprises 14 residues. CDR3 region: CASSRRANTGELFF. In DNA form, the CDR3 reads TGCGCCAGCAGCCGTCGCGCGAACACCGGGGAGCTGTTTTTT.

The sample holds a few counts of this clone. The limits of the CDR3 on the DNA are not certain, so only TCRdb's listed CDR3 is given. The gene calls are TRBV28 and TRBJ1-4; TRBD1 was called by the table and not checked on the DNA. With termini counted, the CDR3 has 20 amino acids. Germline-derived CDR1 and CDR2 are MDHEN and SYDVKM. This chain's CDR3 is CASASPLIRARGRANEKLFF.

The chain links TRBV5-8 to TRBJ1-2, with a possible D match to TRBD1 (5 bases). V lost 8 bases and J lost 1, with 12 bases in between. Per germline, CDR1 SGHTS and CDR2 YDEGEE. The CDR3 consists of 13 residues. The CDR3 coding sequence is TGTGCCAGTCGAAGGGACTTTAACTATGGCTACACCTTC. Protein sequence: CASRRDFNYGYTF.